What follows describes a single TCR beta chain. The data stem from a study of control samples from healthy donors and cancer patients. Assay: immunoSEQ multiplex PCR; the TCRdb copy retains only in-frame clones and omits some. The top ten hold about 1.1% of the sample, which has over 50,000 clones, approximately 95% seen once. The receptor's source is a woman under 30 in good health. Sequenced: blood.

The CDR3 sequence: CASPARVRYGYTF. The CDR3 DNA follows: TGTGCCTCCCCGGCCAGGGTTCGGTATGGCTACACCTTC. This rearrangement joins TRBV5-4 to TRBJ1-2; possibly TRBD1 for D (5 bases). Deletions cut 10 bases from V and 5 bases from J, with 18 bases between. CDR1 is SGHNT, CDR2 YYREEE, per germline (reference sequence). The CDR3 runs 13 residues.